Listed below are T cell receptor beta chains from one sample, sequenced in a study of shared clonotypes between healthy human individuals. The protocol was immunoSEQ multiplex PCR, while the TCRdb copy is restricted to in-frame clones and leaves out a portion. This sample carries under 1,900,000 clones, approximately 98.5% of them seen once, and the ten largest clones take around 0.38%. The specimen sequenced was naive CD4+ T cells sorted from blood. Receptors were obtained from a man aged 25 to 40 in good health. CDR3s include the opening cysteine and the closing phenylalanine or tryptophan. The D gene is left open where the match is weak.

J gene	D gene	V gene	CDR3 DNA	CDR3 protein
TRBJ2-2	.	TRBV6-5	TGTGCCAGCAGCCAAACCGTAATGCACGGGGAGCTGTTTTTT	CASSQTVMHGELFF
TRBJ2-2	.	TRBV5-1	TGCGCCAGCAGCTTGTTTAGCGAGAGCACCGGGGAGCTGTTTTTT	CASSLFSESTGELFF
TRBJ1-1	.	TRBV11-2	TGTGCCAGCAGCTCTTTCCGAGGCGGACGAGGGAACACTGAAGCTTTCTTT	CASSSFRGGRGNTEAFF
TRBJ2-1	.	TRBV9	TGTGCCAGCAGCGTAGCGGCGGGACCGATCAATGAGCAGTTCTTC	CASSVAAGPINEQFF
TRBJ2-3	TRBD2	TRBV6-1	TGTGCCAGCAGACCTAGCGGGAGCGGGACAGATACGCAGTATTTT	CASRPSGSGTDTQYF
TRBJ2-3	.	TRBV29-1	TGCAGCGTTCTAAGGGCCGGAGGACACACAGATACGCAGTATTTT	CSVLRAGGHTDTQYF
TRBJ2-2	.	TRBV13	TGTGCCAGCAGCCGTTATTCGGTTCCGGCGAACACCGGGGAGCTGTTTTTT	CASSRYSVPANTGELFF
TRBJ2-2	.	TRBV27	TGTGCCAGCAGTTTATGGGGGAAGACCGGGGAGCTGTTTTTT	CASSLWGKTGELFF
TRBJ1-1	.	TRBV18	TGTGCCAGCTCGGCGACGGGCGGGAGCGGGGATACTGAAGCTTTCTTT	CASSATGGSGDTEAFF
TRBJ2-7	TRBD1	TRBV7-9	TGTGCCAGCAGCCCTTGGACAGGGGACTACGAGCAGTACTTC	CASSPWTGDYEQYF
TRBJ2-3	.	TRBV7-2	TGTGCCAGCAGCTTGAAGGGCCCGGGTGCAGATACGCAGTATTTT	CASSLKGPGADTQYF
TRBJ2-5	.	TRBV5-1	TGCGCCAGCAGCTTGGGCTCGGGCCAAGAGACCCAGTACTTC	CASSLGSGQETQYF
TRBJ1-2	.	TRBV6-1	TGTGCCAGCAGTCCCCGGGACCCCCGCTACTATGGCTACACCTTC	CASSPRDPRYYGYTF
TRBJ1-4	TRBD1	TRBV2	TGTGCCAGCAGTGTTGGCGCTGGGACAGGGGCGGAAAAACTGTTTTTT	CASSVGAGTGAEKLFF
TRBJ2-7	.	TRBV2	TGTGCCAGAGACAGGAGGGTGGAGGAAGGGCGCCCTGAGCAGTACTTC	CARDRRVEEGRPEQYF
TRBJ2-4	TRBD1	TRBV10-3	TGTGCCATCAGTGAGGAACAGGGGGTTCGGAACATTCAGTACTTC	CAISEEQGVRNIQYF
TRBJ2-5	.	TRBV5-1	TGCGCCAGCAGCTTGGGGACAAGGACAGCCCAAGAGACCCAGTACTTC	CASSLGTRTAQETQYF
TRBJ2-7	TRBD2	TRBV29-1	TGCAGCGCTGGACTAGCGGGAGTTTACTACGAGCAGTACTTC	CSAGLAGVYYEQYF
TRBJ2-7	.	TRBV28	TGTGCCAGCACCACCGTTGGCCCACAGTACTTC	CASTTVGPQYF
TRBJ1-1	.	TRBV5-1	TGCGCCAGCAGCCCACAGACAGGAAACACTGAAGCTTTCTTT	CASSPQTGNTEAFF
TRBJ1-2	.	TRBV14	TGTGCCAGCAGCCAAGCAGGGGCGGGTGGCTACACCTTC	CASSQAGAGGYTF
TRBJ1-1	.	TRBV6-5	TGTGCCAGCAGTTCGACCTCCGCGGCTTTCTTT	CASSSTSAAFF
TRBJ2-5	.	TRBV7-2	TGTGCCAGCAGCTTATCGATCCTCGGGGAGACCCAGTACTTC	CASSLSILGETQYF
TRBJ2-1	.	TRBV27	TGTGCCAGCAGTCGAACCACGTACAATGAGCAGTTCTTC	CASSRTTYNEQFF
TRBJ2-3	.	TRBV5-4	TGTGCCAGCAGCCTTAAGGGCAGCCACCCAGATACGCAGTATTTT	CASSLKGSHPDTQYF
TRBJ2-6	.	TRBV27	TGTGCCAGCAGTTTATTCTTTGGGGCCAACGTCCTGACTTTC	CASSLFFGANVLTF
TRBJ2-1	TRBD2	TRBV4-3	TGCGCCAGCAGCCAATCCACTAGCGGGAGTCCCCCACACAATGAGCAGTTCTTC	CASSQSTSGSPPHNEQFF
TRBJ2-7	TRBD1	TRBV23-1	TGCGCCAGCAGTCAATGGACAGGCGCCTACGAGCAGTACTTC	CASSQWTGAYEQYF
TRBJ2-1	TRBD2	TRBV28	TGTGCCAGCAGTATAGATAGCGGGAGCTTGTTCTTC	CASSIDSGSLFF
TRBJ1-2	.	TRBV4-3	TGCGCCAGCAGCCAAGAGGGCCGGGGGACGGGGGCCTACACCTTC	CASSQEGRGTGAYTF
TRBJ2-2	.	TRBV5-4	TGTGCCAGCAGCTTCCCCCGGGCGAGGGGCGGGGAGCTGTTTTTT	CASSFPRARGGELFF
TRBJ2-2	.	TRBV27	TGTGCCAGCAGGTGGACAACGAACACCGGGGAGCTGTTTTTT	CASRWTTNTGELFF
TRBJ2-2	.	TRBV18	TGTGCCAGCTCACCCCAAAACACCGGGGAGCTGTTTTTT	CASSPQNTGELFF
TRBJ1-5	TRBD1	TRBV7-2	TGTGCCAGCAGCTCCGGACAGGGGAATCAGCCCCAGCATTTT	CASSSGQGNQPQHF
TRBJ2-7	.	TRBV5-1	TGCGCCAGCAGCTCACAGGGCGCCTCCTACGAGCAGTACTTC	CASSSQGASYEQYF
TRBJ2-1	TRBD1	TRBV7-2	TGTGCCAGCAGCCCCAGAGGGGGCGGTGAGCAGTTCTTC	CASSPRGGGEQFF
TRBJ2-7	TRBD1	TRBV6-1	TGTGCCAGCAGTGAAAGAAGGACAGGTTTAACCTACGAGCAGTACTTC	CASSERRTGLTYEQYF
TRBJ1-2	.	TRBV11-3	TGTGCCAGCAGCTTAGAAGAGGACAGCAACTATGGCTACACCTTC	CASSLEEDSNYGYTF
TRBJ1-1	.	TRBV10-1	TGCGCCAGCAGTGTAGGAGGGGAAAACACTGAAGCTTTCTTT	CASSVGGENTEAFF
TRBJ1-1	.	TRBV5-1	TGCGCCAGCGGGTGGGACACTGAAGCTTTCTTT	CASGWDTEAFF
TRBJ2-7	.	TRBV6-5	TGTGCCAGCAGTTACGTTGGCAGAGGCTACGAGCAGTACTTC	CASSYVGRGYEQYF